This TCR beta chain stems from a study of neurological immune-mediated disorders. Study details: Relapsing-remitting patients made up most of the roughly 35 multiple sclerosis patients, and secondary progressive patients made up 3.

The team produced cDNA through 5'RACE using 10-nucleotide random UMIs. From the 5' RACE reads, TCRdb called clonotypes with MiXCR, one entry per CDR3 protein. The table has about 70,000 distinct CDR3 sequences, roughly 4.9% seen once; the top ten hold roughly 2.2%. This clonotype has a count of ten or more. For the unsorted libraries, 2 million PBMCs stored at -80 C served as input. The length of the CDR3 is 13 residues. Trimming shortened V by 4 bases and J by 1 base, and 7 bases separated the two germline ends. The V gene's germline CDR1 is SEHNR and CDR2 FQNEAQ (reference sequence). The rearrangement joins TRBV7-9 to TRBJ1-1; D remains unclear. The TCR sequence derives from a woman between 70 and 85 years old with multiple sclerosis. Sequencing was carried out using PBMCs. CDR3 sequence: CASSSVENTEAFF. The CDR3 DNA reads as TGTGCCAGCAGCTCGGTGGAGAACACTGAAGCTTTCTTT.